This T cell receptor (beta chain) was found in a study of blood T cell repertoires in COVID-19. Across the study: There were acute and convalescent COVID-19 samples, and they came from the United States, Italy and Spain.

In terms of age and location, participants ranged from about 18 to 95 years and lived in about two dozen US areas. Generated by immunoSEQ multiplex PCR, the TCRdb table keeps only in-frame clones and is missing some. The sample yields roughly 400,000 clones, roughly 92% seen once. Trimming at V came to 2 bases and at J to 2 bases, leaving 2 bases not matched to a gene. Per germline, CDR1 MNHNS and CDR2 SASEGT. This CDR3 comprises 14 residues. Input material: PBMCs or T cells enriched from blood (not recorded which). The receptor comes from a woman between 35 and 50 years old who had been exposed to COVID-19. The chain has TRBV6-1 and TRBJ1-1; 7 positions agree with TRBD1. This CDR3 is CASSENRGNTEAFF. In DNA, the CDR3 is TGTGCCAGCAGTGAAAACAGGGGTAACACTGAAGCTTTCTTT.